This T cell receptor beta chain came from a study of identical twins. Germline lookup yields CDR1 SGHAT and CDR2 FQNNGV. The CDR3 is made up of 13 amino acids. The V and J ends lost 0 bases and 4 bases respectively, with 6 bases between them. It was template switching that added a universal primer site, and there were unique molecular identifiers on the cDNA. TCRdb redid the calling of the 5' RACE reads with MiXCR, one entry per CDR3 protein. The profile shows about 330,000 distinct CDR3 sequences, about 12% of them singletons. General study results and limits: Abundant cord blood beta clonotypes carried fewer insertions; memory repertoires showed none. Models underestimated out-of-frame TCR alpha sharing in monozygotic twins.

About this clonotype itself: Its matching antigen is unknown.

These records were also assigned to another study, of yellow fever vaccine responses in identical twins.

The sequence was obtained from a woman aged 18-29 years in good health. The sample was CD8+ T cells sorted from blood. The rearrangement joins TRBV11-2 to TRBJ1-2; D call uncertain. CDR3 residues: CASSLDLLYGYTF. The DNA of the CDR3 is TGTGCCAGCAGCTTAGATTTACTCTATGGCTACACCTTC.